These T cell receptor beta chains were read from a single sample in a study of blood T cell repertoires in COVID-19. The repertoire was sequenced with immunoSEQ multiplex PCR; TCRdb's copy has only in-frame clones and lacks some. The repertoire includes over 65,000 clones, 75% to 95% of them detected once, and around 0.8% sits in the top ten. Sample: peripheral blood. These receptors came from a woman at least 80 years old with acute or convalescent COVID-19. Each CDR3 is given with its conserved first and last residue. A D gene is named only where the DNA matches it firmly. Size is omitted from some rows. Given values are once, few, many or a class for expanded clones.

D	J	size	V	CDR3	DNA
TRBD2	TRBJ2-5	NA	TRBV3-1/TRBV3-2	CASSQAGLAGQETQYF	TGTGCCAGCAGCCAAGCGGGACTAGCCGGGCAAGAGACCCAGTACTTC
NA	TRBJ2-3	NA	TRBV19	CASSIQDTQYF	TGTGCCAGTAGTATTCAGGATACGCAGTATTTT
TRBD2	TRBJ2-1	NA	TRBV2	CASSDRAGTTFYNEQFF	TGTGCCAGCAGCGATAGGGCCGGGACTACTTTCTACAATGAGCAGTTCTTC
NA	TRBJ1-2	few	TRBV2	CASSEDGSGFGYTF	TGTGCCAGCAGCGAAGACGGTTCGGGGTTTGGCTACACCTTC
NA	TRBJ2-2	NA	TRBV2	CASHYLGTGELFF	TGTGCCAGCCACTATCTTGGCACCGGGGAGCTGTTTTTT
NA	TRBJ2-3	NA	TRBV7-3	CASSLRGPTDTQYF	TGTGCCAGCAGCTTAAGGGGCCCCACAGATACGCAGTATTTT
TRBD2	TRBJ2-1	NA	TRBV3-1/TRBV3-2	CASSQDPTSGRSEQFF	TGTGCCAGCAGCCAAGACCCCACTAGCGGGAGAAGTGAGCAGTTCTTC
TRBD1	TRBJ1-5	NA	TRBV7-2	CASSLRQGLNQPQHF	TGTGCCAGCAGCCTACGACAGGGCCTTAATCAGCCCCAGCATTTT
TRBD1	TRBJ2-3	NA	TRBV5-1	CASRQGLDTQYF	TGCGCCAGCCGACAGGGTTTAGATACGCAGTATTTT
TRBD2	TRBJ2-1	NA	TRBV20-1	CSASSPSGGGNEQFF	TGCAGTGCTAGTTCGCCTAGCGGGGGGGGCAATGAGCAGTTCTTC
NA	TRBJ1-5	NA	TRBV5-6	CASSKRANQPQHF	TGTGCCAGCAGCAAGAGGGCTAATCAGCCCCAGCATTTT
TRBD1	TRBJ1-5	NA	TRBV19	CASKTGGNQPQHF	TGTGCCAGTAAAACAGGGGGCAATCAGCCCCAGCATTTT
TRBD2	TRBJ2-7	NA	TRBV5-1	CASGGLADEQYF	TGCGCCAGCGGGGGACTAGCGGATGAGCAGTACTTC
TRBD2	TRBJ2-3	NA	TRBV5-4	CASSKAGGADTQYF	TGTGCCAGCAGCAAAGCGGGAGGCGCAGATACGCAGTATTTT
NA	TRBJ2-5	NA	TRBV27	CASSPIGQGETQYF	TGTGCCAGCAGCCCTATCGGCCAGGGCGAGACCCAGTACTTC
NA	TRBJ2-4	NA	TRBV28	CASSLVRLAKNIQYF	TGTGCCAGCAGTTTAGTGAGACTAGCCAAAAACATTCAGTACTTC
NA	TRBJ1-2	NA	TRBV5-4	CASSFRGVFGYTF	TGTGCCAGCAGCTTCCGGGGGGTTTTCGGCTACACCTTC
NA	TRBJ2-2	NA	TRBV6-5	CASTSAGTGELFF	TGTGCCAGCACGTCGGCGGGCACCGGGGAGCTGTTTTTT
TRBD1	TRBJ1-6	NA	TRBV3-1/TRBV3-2	CASSSGQGAYSPLHF	TGTGCCAGCAGCTCAGGACAGGGGGCGTACTCACCCCTCCACTTT
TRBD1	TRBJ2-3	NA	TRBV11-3	CASSRGQTDTQYF	TGTGCCAGCAGCCGGGGACAGACGGATACGCAGTATTTT
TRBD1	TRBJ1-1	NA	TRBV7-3	CASSLGTGGEAFF	TGTGCCAGCAGCCTTGGGACAGGGGGTGAGGCTTTCTTT
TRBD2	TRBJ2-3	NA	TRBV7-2	CASSLAPRLSGASDTQYF	TGTGCCAGCAGCTTAGCTCCCCGTCTTAGCGGGGCTTCAGATACGCAGTATTTT
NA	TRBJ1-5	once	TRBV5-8	CASSLDRLNQPQHF	TGTGCCAGCAGCTTGGACAGGTTGAATCAGCCCCAGCATTTT
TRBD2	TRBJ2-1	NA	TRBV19	CASSREALAGEYNEQFF	TGTGCCAGTAGTAGGGAGGCACTAGCGGGAGAATACAATGAGCAGTTCTTC
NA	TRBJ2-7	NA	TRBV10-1	CASSAGSSSYEQYF	TGCGCCAGCAGTGCGGGGAGTAGCTCCTACGAGCAGTACTTC
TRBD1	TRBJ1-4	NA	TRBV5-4	CASSLGTGLEKLFF	TGTGCCAGCAGCTTGGGGACAGGGCTCGAAAAACTGTTTTTT
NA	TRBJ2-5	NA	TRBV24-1	CATSDQRTTVQETQYF	TGTGCCACCAGTGACCAAAGGACTACAGTCCAAGAGACCCAGTACTTC
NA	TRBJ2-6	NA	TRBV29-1	CSVEVQAGANVLTF	TGCAGCGTTGAAGTACAGGCTGGGGCCAACGTCCTGACTTTC
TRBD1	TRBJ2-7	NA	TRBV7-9	CASSLTGTSYEQYF	TGTGCCAGCAGCTTGACAGGGACCTCCTACGAGCAGTACTTC
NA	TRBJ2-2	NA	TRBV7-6	CASSPYGYTGELFF	TGTGCCAGCAGCCCCTACGGGTACACCGGGGAGCTGTTTTTT
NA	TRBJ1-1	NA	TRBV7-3	CASSLGREGAEAFF	TGTGCCAGCAGCTTAGGGAGGGAAGGGGCTGAAGCTTTCTTT
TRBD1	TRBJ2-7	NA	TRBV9	CASSPRTGGNLDYEQYF	TGTGCCAGCAGCCCCCGGACAGGGGGCAATCTTGACTACGAGCAGTACTTC
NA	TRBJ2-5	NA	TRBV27	CASSFTGRRVGGETQYF	TGTGCCAGCAGCTTTACTGGGCGGCGGGTAGGGGGAGAGACCCAGTACTTC
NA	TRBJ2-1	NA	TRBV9	CASSVNFNEQFF	TGTGCCAGCAGCGTCAACTTCAATGAGCAGTTCTTC
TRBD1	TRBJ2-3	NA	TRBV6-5	CASTETGGTDTQYF	TGTGCCAGCACCGAAACAGGGGGCACAGATACGCAGTATTTT
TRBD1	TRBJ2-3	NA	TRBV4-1	CASSQFPGQRTDTQYF	TGCGCCAGCAGCCAATTTCCGGGACAGCGCACAGATACGCAGTATTTT
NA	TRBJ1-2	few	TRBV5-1	CASTPGSNYGYTF	TGCGCCAGTACGCCAGGGTCAAACTATGGCTACACCTTC
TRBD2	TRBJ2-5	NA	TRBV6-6	CASSPGLAGGKTQYF	TGTGCCAGCAGTCCCGGACTAGCGGGAGGCAAGACCCAGTACTTC